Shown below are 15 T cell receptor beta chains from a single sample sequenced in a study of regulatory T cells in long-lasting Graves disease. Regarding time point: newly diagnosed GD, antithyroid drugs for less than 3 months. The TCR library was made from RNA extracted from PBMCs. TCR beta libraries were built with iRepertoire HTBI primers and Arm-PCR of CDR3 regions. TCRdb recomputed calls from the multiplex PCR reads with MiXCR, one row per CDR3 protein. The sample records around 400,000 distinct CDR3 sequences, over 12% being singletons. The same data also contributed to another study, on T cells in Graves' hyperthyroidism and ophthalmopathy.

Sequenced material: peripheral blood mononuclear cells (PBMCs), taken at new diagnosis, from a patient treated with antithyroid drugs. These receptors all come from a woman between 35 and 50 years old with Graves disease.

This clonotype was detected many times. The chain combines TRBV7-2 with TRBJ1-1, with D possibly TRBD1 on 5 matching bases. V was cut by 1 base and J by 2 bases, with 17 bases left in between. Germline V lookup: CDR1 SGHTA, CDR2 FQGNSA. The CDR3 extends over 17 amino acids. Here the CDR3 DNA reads TGTGCCAGCAGCTTAGTAAGCGGGGCCCTACTTAACACTGAAGCTTTCTTT. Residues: CASSLVSGALLNTEAFF.

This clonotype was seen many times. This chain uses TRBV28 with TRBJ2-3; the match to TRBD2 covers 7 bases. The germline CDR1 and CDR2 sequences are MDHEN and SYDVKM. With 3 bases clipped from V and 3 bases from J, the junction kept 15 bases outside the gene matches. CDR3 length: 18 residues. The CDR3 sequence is CASSLSGRARRVTDTQYF. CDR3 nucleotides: TGTGCCAGCAGTTTGAGTGGGAGGGCCCGGCGGGTTACAGATACGCAGTATTTT.

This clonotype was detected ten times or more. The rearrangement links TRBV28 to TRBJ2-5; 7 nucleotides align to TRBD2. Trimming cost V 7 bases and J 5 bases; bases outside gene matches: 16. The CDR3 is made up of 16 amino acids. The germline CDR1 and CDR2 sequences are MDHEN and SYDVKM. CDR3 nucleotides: TGTGCCAGCACGCCCGGGACTACCGATTTTGGGGAGACCCAGTACTTC. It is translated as CASTPGTTDFGETQYF.

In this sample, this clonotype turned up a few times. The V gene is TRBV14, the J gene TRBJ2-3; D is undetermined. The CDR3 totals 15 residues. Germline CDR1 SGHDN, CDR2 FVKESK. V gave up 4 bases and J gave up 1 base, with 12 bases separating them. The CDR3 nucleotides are TGTGCCAGCAGCCCCTACCCGAACGGCACAGATACGCAGTATTTT. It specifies CASSPYPNGTDTQYF.

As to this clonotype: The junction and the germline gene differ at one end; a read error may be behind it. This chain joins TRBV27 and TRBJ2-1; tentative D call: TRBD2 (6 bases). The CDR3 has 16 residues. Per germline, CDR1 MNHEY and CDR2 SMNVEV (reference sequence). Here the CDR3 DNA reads TGTGCCAACAGTCTCCGGGGAGGAGGCGTCTACAATGAGCAGTTCTTC. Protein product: CANSLRGGGVYNEQFF.

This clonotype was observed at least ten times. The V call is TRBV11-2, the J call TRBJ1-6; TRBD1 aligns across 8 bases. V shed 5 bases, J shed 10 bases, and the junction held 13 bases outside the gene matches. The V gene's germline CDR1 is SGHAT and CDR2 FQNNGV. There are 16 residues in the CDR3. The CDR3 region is CASSPWSQGAESPLHF. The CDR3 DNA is TGTGCCAGCAGCCCCTGGAGTCAGGGGGCGGAATCACCCCTCCACTTT.

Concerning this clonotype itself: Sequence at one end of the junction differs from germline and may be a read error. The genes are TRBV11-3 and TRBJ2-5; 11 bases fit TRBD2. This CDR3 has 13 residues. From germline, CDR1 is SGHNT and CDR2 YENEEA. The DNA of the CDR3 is TGTGCCAGCAGCTTAGTCGGCCTAGCGGGAGGCACCTTC. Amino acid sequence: CASSLVGLAGGTF. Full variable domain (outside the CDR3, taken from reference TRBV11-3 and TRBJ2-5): EAGVVQSPRYKIIEKKQPVAFWCNPISGHNTLYWYLQNLGQGPELLIRYENEEAVDDSQLPKDRFSAERLKGVDSTLKIQPAELGDSAVYLCASSLVGLAGGTFGPGTRLLVL.

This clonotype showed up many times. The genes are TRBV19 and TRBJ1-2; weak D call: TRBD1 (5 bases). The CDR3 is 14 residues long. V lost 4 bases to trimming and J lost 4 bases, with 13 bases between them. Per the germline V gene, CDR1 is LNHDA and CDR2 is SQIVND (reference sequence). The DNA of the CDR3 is TGTGCCAGTAGTACCCTGGACATGTTCTATGGCTACACCTTC. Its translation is CASSTLDMFYGYTF.

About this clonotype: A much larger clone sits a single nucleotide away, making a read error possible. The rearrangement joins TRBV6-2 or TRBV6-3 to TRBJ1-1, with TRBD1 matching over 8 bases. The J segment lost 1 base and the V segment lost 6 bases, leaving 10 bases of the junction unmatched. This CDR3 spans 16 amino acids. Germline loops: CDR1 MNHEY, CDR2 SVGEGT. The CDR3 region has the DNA TGTGCCAGCAGCGCGTCGGACAGGGCAAGGAACACTGAAGCTTTCTTT. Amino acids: CASSASDRARNTEAFF.

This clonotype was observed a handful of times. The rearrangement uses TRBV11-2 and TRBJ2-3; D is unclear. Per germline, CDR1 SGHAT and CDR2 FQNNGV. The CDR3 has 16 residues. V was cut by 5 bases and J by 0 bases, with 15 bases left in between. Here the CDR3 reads CASSPRAATSTDTQYF. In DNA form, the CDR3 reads TGTGCCAGCAGCCCTCGGGCAGCGACTAGCACAGATACGCAGTATTTT.

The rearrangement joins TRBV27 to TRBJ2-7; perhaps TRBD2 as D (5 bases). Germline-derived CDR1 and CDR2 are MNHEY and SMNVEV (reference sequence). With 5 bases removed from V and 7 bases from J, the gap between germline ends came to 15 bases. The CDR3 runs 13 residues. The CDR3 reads CASSPPGGREQYF. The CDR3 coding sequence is TGTGCCAGCAGTCCCCCTGGAGGACGTGAGCAGTACTTC.

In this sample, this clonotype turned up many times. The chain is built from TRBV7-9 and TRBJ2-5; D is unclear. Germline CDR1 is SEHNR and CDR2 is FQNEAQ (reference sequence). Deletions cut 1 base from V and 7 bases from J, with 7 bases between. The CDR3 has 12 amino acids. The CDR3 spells CASSLVGGTQYF. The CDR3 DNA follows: TGTGCCAGCAGCTTAGTCGGTGGGACCCAGTACTTC.

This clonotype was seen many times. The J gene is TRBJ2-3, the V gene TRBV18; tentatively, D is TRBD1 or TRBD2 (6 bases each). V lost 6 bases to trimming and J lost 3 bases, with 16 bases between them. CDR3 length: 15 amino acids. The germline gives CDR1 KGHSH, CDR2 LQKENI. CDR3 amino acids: CASSRWGASTDTQYF. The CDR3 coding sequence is TGTGCCAGCTCCCGATGGGGGGCGTCGACAGATACGCAGTATTTT.

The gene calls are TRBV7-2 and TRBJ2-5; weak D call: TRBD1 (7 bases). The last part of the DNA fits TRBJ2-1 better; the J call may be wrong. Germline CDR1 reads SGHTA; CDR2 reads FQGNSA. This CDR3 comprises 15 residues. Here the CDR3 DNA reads TGTGCCAGCAGCTTAAGGAGGGGGCAGGGGATTGAGCAGTTCTTC. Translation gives CASSLRRGQGIEQFF.

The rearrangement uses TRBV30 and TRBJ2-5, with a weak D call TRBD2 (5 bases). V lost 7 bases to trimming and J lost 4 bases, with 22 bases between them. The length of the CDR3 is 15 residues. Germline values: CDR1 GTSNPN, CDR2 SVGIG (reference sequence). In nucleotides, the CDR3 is TGTGCCTCTGATTTTGGTAGTGGAGGACTAGAGACCCAGTACTTC. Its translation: CASDFGSGGLETQYF.